This is a list of T cell receptor beta chains from one sample in a study of shared clonotypes between healthy human individuals. The protocol was immunoSEQ multiplex PCR, while the TCRdb copy is restricted to in-frame clones and leaves out a portion. The data hold about 660,000 clones, with roughly 70% observed a single time. Specimen: memory CD4+ T cells sorted from blood. The receptors here all came from a woman aged 25 to 39 in good health. Both conserved end residues are part of each CDR3. A D gene is named only where the DNA matches it firmly. The size entry is marked missing in some rows and otherwise reads once, few, many or a size class.

clone_size j_call d_call v_call cdr3_nt cdr3_aa
- TRBJ2-3 - TRBV10-2 TGCGCCAGCGGGAGCACAGATACGCAGTATTTT CASGSTDTQYF
- TRBJ2-7 TRBD2 TRBV6-1 TGTGCCAGCAGTGGGTCATGGGCTAGCGGAAAATACGAGCAGTACTTC CASSGSWASGKYEQYF
- TRBJ2-5 TRBD1 TRBV5-1 TGCGCCAGCAGCTTGGGTGGACAGGGGGCTTGGGAGACCCAGTACTTC CASSLGGQGAWETQYF
- TRBJ1-5 - TRBV30 TGTGCCTGGTCGGGGGGGTGGAGTGTTAGCAATCAGCCCCAGCATTTT CAWSGGWSVSNQPQHF
- TRBJ2-2 TRBD2 TRBV5-1 TGCGCCAGCAGCTTGCTTGAGGGGAGGGAAACCGGGGAGCTGTTTTTT CASSLLEGRETGELFF
- TRBJ2-7 - TRBV6-1 TGTGCCAGCAGTGAATACACCCGCGGCGGCTCCTACGAGCAGTACTTC CASSEYTRGGSYEQYF
- TRBJ1-5 - TRBV7-9 TGTGCCAGCAGCTTAGGCGGGTCTACAGGTCAGCCCCAGCATTTT CASSLGGSTGQPQHF
- TRBJ2-5 TRBD2 TRBV11-2 TGTGCCAGCAGCTTGGGGGGAGGGAGGCAAGAGACCCAGTACTTC CASSLGGGRQETQYF
once TRBJ2-7 TRBD2 TRBV5-6 TGTGCCAGCCGCACTAGCGGGAGGAGTTACGAGCAGTACTTC CASRTSGRSYEQYF
- TRBJ1-2 - TRBV10-3 TGTGCCATCAGGCCTGAAGTAGGCAGATCTAACTATGGCTACACCTTC CAIRPEVGRSNYGYTF
- TRBJ1-2 TRBD1 TRBV9 TGTGCCAGCAGCCCCACCCGGACAGGCTACTATGGCTACACCTTC CASSPTRTGYYGYTF
- TRBJ1-2 - TRBV28 TGTGCCAGCAAGTACCTCGGGGGGCGTCCCTATGGCTACACCTTC CASKYLGGRPYGYTF
- TRBJ1-3 - TRBV2 TGTGCCAGCAGCCGGGACCCGGTTGGGTTGGATGGAAACACCATATATTTT CASSRDPVGLDGNTIYF
- TRBJ1-4 TRBD1 TRBV5-4 TGTGCCAGCAGCACGACAGGGGGTAAGGGTCAAAAACTGTTTTTT CASSTTGGKGQKLFF
few TRBJ1-1 - TRBV16 TGTGCCAGCAGCCAATCAAGCTCGAACACTGAAGCTTTCTTT CASSQSSSNTEAFF
- TRBJ2-7 TRBD2 TRBV7-8 TGTGCCAGCAGCAAGAGGACTAGCGGGACGAGCGAGCAGTACTTC CASSKRTSGTSEQYF
- TRBJ1-2 - TRBV5-1 TGCGCCAGCAGCTTGGATCCGGCAGGCTATGGCTACACCTTC CASSLDPAGYGYTF
few TRBJ1-4 - TRBV5-6 TGTGCCAGCAGCCAGGGACTTCCTAATGAAAAACTGTTTTTT CASSQGLPNEKLFF
- TRBJ1-5 - TRBV18 TGTGCCAGCTCACCAGCACCCAGCAATCAGCCCCAGCATTTT CASSPAPSNQPQHF
- TRBJ1-3 - TRBV25-1 TGTGCCAGCAGTGGTCCAGGGAACTCTGGAAACACCATATATTTT CASSGPGNSGNTIYF
once TRBJ2-3 - TRBV27 TGTGCCAGCAGTTTATCCGCAAGCACAGATACGCAGTATTTT CASSLSASTDTQYF
- TRBJ1-3 TRBD1 TRBV28 TGTGCCAGCAGCAGACAGGGGGGAAACACCATATATTTT CASSRQGGNTIYF
- TRBJ2-5 - TRBV4-2 TGTGCCAGCAGCTCCGGGGGCGTGGGAGAGACCCAGTACTTC CASSSGGVGETQYF
- TRBJ2-2 TRBD1 TRBV7-2 TGTGCCAGCAGCCCCCAACAGGGGGCGTTCACCGGGGAGCTGTTTTTT CASSPQQGAFTGELFF
- TRBJ1-2 - TRBV30 TGTGCCTGGAGTGTTTCGATTAACCATGGCTACACCTTC CAWSVSINHGYTF
- TRBJ1-1 - TRBV2 TGTGCCAGCAGTATACGAGGGATGGGGAGCGAGGGGAACACTGAAGCTTTCTTT CASSIRGMGSEGNTEAFF
many TRBJ1-2 - TRBV4-2 TGTGCCAGCAGCCAAGCGACCGATACGGGCTATGGCTACACCTTC CASSQATDTGYGYTF
once TRBJ2-5 - TRBV5-4 TGTGCCAGCAGCTCCCGGGACCTTCAAGAGACCCAGTACTTC CASSSRDLQETQYF
- TRBJ2-1 TRBD2 TRBV4-1 TGCGCCAGCAGCCAAAGTCAGCGGGAGAGCTACAATGAGCAGTTCTTC CASSQSQRESYNEQFF
- TRBJ2-7 TRBD2 TRBV6-1 TGTGCCAGCAGCCAGACTAGCGGGAGGTGGGAAGAGCAGTACTTC CASSQTSGRWEEQYF
- TRBJ2-3 - TRBV5-1 TGCGCCAGCAGCTTGGTAGGGGCCCACACAGATACGCAGTATTTT CASSLVGAHTDTQYF
few TRBJ2-5 - TRBV25-1 TGTGCCAGGGGCAACATGCACCAAGAGACCCAGTACTTC CARGNMHQETQYF
- TRBJ1-2 TRBD1 TRBV7-9 TGTGCCAGCAGTAGACAGGGGACGGCTGACTATGGCTACACCTTC CASSRQGTADYGYTF
once TRBJ1-1 - TRBV7-9 TGTGCCAGCAGCCCCAAGACCGCCTGGGGTACTGAAGCTTTCTTT CASSPKTAWGTEAFF
- TRBJ2-7 TRBD1 TRBV7-8 TGTGCCAGCAGCCTCGGACAGGGGGCCTACGAGCAGTACTTC CASSLGQGAYEQYF
- TRBJ1-3 - TRBV11-2 TGTGCCAGCAGCTTAGTTTCATACAGGAGCTCTGGAAACACCATATATTTT CASSLVSYRSSGNTIYF
- TRBJ2-7 - TRBV7-9 TGTGCCAGTAGTAGGGAGAACCCAACCTACGAGCAGTACTTC CASSRENPTYEQYF
- TRBJ2-7 TRBD2 TRBV28 TGTGCCAGCAGTTTAGGGGGGAGCGGGGTATACGAGCAGTACTTC CASSLGGSGVYEQYF
- TRBJ1-4 - TRBV30 TGTGCCTGGGGTGAGGGGATTTCGGAAAAACTGTTTTTT CAWGEGISEKLFF
- TRBJ2-3 TRBD2 TRBV11-2 TGTGCCAGCAGCTTAAGGGGACGAACTAGCGGGAGGATTGAAGATACGCAGTATTTT CASSLRGRTSGRIEDTQYF
- TRBJ1-5 - TRBV7-2 TGTGCCAGCAGCTTGGGGGAAAGACAGCCCCAGCATTTT CASSLGERQPQHF
- TRBJ1-2 - TRBV5-4 TGTGCCAGCAGCTCTAGACAAGACGGCTACACCTTC CASSSRQDGYTF
- TRBJ1-1 - TRBV6-6 TGTGCCAGCAGTCCCCGCCGGGACACCGCTGAAGCTTTCTTT CASSPRRDTAEAFF
once TRBJ1-4 - TRBV14 TGTGCCAGCAGCCAAGATCTCGGGGGCAGACTCAATGAAAAACTGTTTTTT CASSQDLGGRLNEKLFF
- TRBJ2-1 TRBD2 TRBV5-1 TGCGCCAGCAGCTTGGATACTAGCGCCTACAATGAGCAGTTCTTC CASSLDTSAYNEQFF
few TRBJ2-1 TRBD2 TRBV6-5 TGTGCCAGCAGTGACCAGCGGGATGCTCAGTTCTTC CASSDQRDAQFF
- TRBJ1-1 - TRBV28 TGTGCCAGCAGTCTCCCATGGGAGACGAACCCAAAGATGAACACTGAAGCTTTCTTT CASSLPWETNPKMNTEAFF
once TRBJ2-5 - TRBV11-2 TGTGCCAGCAGCCAGGGGGGAGTGAAACAGACCCAGTACTTC CASSQGGVKQTQYF
- TRBJ1-5 - TRBV1 TGCACCAGCAAGGAATCCAAAACGGGCCACGAGGGACACAATCAGCCCCAGCATTTT CTSKESKTGHEGHNQPQHF
- TRBJ2-7 - TRBV19 TGTGCCAGTAGTCTCTCCTTGGAAGGAAACGAGCAGTACTTC CASSLSLEGNEQYF
- TRBJ2-7 TRBD1 TRBV5-1 TGCGCCAGCAGCACCCGACAGGGAAGCTCCTACGAGCAGTACTTC CASSTRQGSSYEQYF
- TRBJ2-1 TRBD2 TRBV27 TGTGCCAGCAGTTTCGGACTAGCGGGGTACAATGAGCAGTTCTTC CASSFGLAGYNEQFF